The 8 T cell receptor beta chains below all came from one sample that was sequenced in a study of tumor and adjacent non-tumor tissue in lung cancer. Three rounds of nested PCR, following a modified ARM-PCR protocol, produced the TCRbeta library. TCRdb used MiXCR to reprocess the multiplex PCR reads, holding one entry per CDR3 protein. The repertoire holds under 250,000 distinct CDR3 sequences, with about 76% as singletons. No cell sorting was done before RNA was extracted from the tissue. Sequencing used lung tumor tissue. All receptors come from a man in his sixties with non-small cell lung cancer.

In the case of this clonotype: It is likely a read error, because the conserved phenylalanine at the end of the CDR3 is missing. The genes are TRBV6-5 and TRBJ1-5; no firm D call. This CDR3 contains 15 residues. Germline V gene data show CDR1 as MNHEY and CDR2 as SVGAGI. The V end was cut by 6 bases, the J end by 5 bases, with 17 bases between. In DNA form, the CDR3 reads TGTGCCAGCAGGGGTGGGGATGGTTTCGATCAGCCCCAGCATTCT. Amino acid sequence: CASRGGDGFDQPQHS.

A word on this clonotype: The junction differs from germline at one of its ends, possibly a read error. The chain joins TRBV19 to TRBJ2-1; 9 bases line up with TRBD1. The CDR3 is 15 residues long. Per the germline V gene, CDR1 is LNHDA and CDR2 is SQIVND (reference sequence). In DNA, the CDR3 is TGTGCCAGTAGTTACCGGGACAGGGTCTACAATAAGCAGTTCTTT. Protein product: CASSYRDRVYNKQFF.

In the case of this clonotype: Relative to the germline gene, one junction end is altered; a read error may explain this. CDR3 in amino acids: CANSFGTGVSGTNVLTF. CDR3 coding DNA: TGTGCCAACAGTTTCGGGACAGGGGTCTCTGGGACCAACGTCCTGACTTTC. The J gene is TRBJ2-6, the V gene TRBV6-5; 10 nucleotides align to TRBD1. Germline V gene lookup returns CDR1 MNHEY and CDR2 SVGAGI. The length of the CDR3 is 17 residues.

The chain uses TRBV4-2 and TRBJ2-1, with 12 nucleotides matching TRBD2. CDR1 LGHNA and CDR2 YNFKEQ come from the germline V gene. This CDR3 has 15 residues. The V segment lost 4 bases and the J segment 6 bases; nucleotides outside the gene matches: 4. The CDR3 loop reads CASSRTSGNVNEQFF. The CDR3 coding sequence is TGTGCCAGCAGCCGGACTAGCGGGAATGTCAATGAGCAGTTCTTC.

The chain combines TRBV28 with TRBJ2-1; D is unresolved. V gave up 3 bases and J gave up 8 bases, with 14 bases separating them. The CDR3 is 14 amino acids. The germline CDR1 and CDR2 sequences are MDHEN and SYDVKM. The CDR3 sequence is CASSFQSRTDEQFF. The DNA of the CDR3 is TGTGCCAGCAGTTTCCAGTCCAGGACCGATGAGCAGTTCTTC.

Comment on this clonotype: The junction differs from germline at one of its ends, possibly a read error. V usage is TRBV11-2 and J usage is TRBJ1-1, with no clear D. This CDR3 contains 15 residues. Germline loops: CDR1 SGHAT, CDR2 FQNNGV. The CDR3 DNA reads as TGTGCCAGCTGCTTAATTGACCGAGGAGGAACTGAAGCTTTCTTT. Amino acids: CASCLIDRGGTEAFF.

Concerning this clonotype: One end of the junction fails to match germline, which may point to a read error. This CDR3 reads CASSQDPEGWIRNEQFF. The CDR3, as DNA: TGCGCAAGCAGCCAAGACCCGGAGGGCTGGATAAGAAATGAGCAGTTCTTC. This rearrangement joins TRBV4-3 to TRBJ2-1; D might be TRBD2 (6 bases). The CDR3 consists of 17 residues. CDR1 is LGHNA and CDR2 is YSLEER in the germline V gene.

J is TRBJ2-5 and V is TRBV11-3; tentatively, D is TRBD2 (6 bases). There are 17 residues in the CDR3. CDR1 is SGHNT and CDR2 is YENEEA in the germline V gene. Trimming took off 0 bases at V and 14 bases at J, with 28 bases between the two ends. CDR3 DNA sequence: TGTGCCAGCAGCTTAGATCCTGGCACGAGGAGGGGAGAGACGCATTACTTC. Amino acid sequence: CASSLDPGTRRGETHYF.